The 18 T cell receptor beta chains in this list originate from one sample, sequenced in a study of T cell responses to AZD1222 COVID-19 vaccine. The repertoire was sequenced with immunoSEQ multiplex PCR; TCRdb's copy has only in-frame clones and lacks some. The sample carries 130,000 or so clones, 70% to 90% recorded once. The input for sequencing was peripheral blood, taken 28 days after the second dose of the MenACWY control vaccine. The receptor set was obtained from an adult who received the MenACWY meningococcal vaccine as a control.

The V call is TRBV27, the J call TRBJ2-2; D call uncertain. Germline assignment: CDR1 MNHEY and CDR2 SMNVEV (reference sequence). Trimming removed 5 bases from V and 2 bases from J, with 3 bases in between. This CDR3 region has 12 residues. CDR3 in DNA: TGTGCCAGCAGTACTAACACCGGGGAGCTGTTTTTT. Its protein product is CASSTNTGELFF.

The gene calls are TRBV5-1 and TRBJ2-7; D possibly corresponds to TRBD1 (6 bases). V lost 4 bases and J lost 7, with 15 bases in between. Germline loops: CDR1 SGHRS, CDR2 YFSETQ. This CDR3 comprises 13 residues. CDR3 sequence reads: CASSPHRVGEQYF. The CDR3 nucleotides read TGCGCCAGCAGCCCTCACAGGGTAGGGGAGCAGTACTTC.

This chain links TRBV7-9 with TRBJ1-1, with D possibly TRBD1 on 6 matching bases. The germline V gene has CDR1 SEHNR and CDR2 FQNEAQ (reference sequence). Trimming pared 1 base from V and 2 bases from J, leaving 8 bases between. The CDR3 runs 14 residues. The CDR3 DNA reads TGTGCCAGCAGCTTAGTAGGGGGTAACACTGAAGCTTTCTTT. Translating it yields CASSLVGGNTEAFF.

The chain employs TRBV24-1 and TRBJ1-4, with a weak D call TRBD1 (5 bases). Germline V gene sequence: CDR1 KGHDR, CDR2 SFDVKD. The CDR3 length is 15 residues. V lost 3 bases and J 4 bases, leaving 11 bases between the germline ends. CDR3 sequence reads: CATSDPGGDNEKLFF. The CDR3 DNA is TGTGCCACCAGTGATCCGGGGGGGGATAATGAAAAACTGTTTTTT.

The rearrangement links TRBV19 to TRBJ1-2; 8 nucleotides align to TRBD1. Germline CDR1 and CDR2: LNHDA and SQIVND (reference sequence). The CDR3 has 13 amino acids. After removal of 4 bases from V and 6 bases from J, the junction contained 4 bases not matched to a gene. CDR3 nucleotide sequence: TGTGCCAGTAGTACCCCAGGGGGCCATGGCTACACCTTC. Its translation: CASSTPGGHGYTF.

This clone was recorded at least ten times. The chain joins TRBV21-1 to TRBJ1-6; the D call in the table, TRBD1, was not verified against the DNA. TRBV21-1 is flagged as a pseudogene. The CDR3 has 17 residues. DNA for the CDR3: TGTGCCAGCAGCACACCGGATGGACAGCATCCTAATTCACCCCTCCACTTT. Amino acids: CASSTPDGQHPNSPLHF.

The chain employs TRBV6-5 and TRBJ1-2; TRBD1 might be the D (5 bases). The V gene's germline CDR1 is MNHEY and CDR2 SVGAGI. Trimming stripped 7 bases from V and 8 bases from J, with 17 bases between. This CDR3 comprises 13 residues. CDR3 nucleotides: TGTGCCAGCACCGGGGCCTCGGGAGGGGGCTACACCTTC. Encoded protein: CASTGASGGGYTF.

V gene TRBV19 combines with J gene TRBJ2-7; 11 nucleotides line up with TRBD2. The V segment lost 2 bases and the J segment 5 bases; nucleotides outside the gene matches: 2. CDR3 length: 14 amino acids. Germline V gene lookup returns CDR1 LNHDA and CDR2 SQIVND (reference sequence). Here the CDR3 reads CASSILAGGNEQYF. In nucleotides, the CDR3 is TGTGCCAGTAGTATACTAGCGGGAGGTAACGAGCAGTACTTC. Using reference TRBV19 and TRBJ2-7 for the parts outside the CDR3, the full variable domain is DGGITQSPKYLFRKEGQNVTLSCEQNLNHDAMYWYRQDPGQGLRLIYYSQIVNDFQKGDIAEGYSVSREKKESFPLTVTSAQKNPTAFYLCASSILAGGNEQYFGPGTRLTVT.

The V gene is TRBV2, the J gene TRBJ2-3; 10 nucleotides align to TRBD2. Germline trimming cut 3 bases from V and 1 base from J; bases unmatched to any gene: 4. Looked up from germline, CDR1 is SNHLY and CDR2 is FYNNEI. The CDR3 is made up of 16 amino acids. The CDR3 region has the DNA TGTGCCAGCAGTGAGCCAGCGGGGGGGCGCACAGATACGCAGTATTTT. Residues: CASSEPAGGRTDTQYF.

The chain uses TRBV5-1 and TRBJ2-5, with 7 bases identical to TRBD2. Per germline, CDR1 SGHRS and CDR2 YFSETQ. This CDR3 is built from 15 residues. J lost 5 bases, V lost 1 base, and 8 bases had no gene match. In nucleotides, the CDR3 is TGCGCCAGCAGCTTGTTAAGCGGGGCCGGGGAGACCCAGTACTTC. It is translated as CASSLLSGAGETQYF.

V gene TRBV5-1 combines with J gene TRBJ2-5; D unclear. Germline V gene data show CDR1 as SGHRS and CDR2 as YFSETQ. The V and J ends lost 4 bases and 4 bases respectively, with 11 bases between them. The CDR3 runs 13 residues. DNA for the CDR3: TGCGCCAGCAGCCGAGTCTCGGGAGAGACCCAGTACTTC. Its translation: CASSRVSGETQYF.

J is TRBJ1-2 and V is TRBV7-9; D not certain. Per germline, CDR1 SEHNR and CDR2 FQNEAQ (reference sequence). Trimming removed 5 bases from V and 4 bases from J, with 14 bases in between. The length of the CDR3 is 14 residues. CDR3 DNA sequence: TGTGCCAGCAGCCCCCGGCTGGGAAGCTATGGCTACACCTTC. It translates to CASSPRLGSYGYTF.

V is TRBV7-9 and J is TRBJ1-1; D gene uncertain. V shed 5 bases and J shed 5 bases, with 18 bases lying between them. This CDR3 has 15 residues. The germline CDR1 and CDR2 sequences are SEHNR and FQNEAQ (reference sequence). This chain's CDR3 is CASSPRGAMETEAFF. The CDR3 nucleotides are TGTGCCAGCAGCCCTAGAGGAGCAATGGAGACTGAAGCTTTCTTT.

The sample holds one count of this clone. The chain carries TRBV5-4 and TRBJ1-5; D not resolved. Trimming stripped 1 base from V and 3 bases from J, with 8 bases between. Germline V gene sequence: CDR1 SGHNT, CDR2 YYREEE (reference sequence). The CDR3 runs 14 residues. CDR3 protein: CASSLPGSNQPQHF. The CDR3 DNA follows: TGTGCCAGCAGCTTGCCCGGGTCCAATCAGCCCCAGCATTTT.

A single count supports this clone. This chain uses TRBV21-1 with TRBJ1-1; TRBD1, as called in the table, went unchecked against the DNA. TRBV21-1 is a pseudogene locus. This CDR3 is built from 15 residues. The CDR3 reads CASSKVGTGDTEAFF. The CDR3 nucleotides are TGTGCCAGCAGCAAAGTAGGTACAGGGGACACTGAAGCTTTCTTT.

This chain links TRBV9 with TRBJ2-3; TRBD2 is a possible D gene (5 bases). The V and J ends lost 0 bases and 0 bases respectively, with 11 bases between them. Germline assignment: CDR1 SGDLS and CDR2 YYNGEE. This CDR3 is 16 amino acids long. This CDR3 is CASSVASGQSTDTQYF. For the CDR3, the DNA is TGTGCCAGCAGCGTAGCCAGCGGCCAAAGCACAGATACGCAGTATTTT. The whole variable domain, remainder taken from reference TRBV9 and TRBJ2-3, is DSGVTQTPKHLITATGQRVTLRCSPRSGDLSVYWYQQSLDQGLQFLIQYYNGEERAKGNILERFSAQQFPDLHSELNLSSLELGDSALYFCASSVASGQSTDTQYFGPGTRLTVL.

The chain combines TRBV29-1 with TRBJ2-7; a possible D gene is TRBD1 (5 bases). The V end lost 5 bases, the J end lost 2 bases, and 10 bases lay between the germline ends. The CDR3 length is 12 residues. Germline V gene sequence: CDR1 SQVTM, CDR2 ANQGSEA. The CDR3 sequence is CSVNQGTYEQYF. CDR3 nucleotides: TGCAGCGTTAATCAGGGAACCTACGAGCAGTACTTC.

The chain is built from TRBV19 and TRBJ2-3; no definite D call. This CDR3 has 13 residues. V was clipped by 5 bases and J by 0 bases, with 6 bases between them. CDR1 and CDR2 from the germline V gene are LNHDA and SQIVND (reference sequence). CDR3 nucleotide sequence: TGTGCCAGTAGTGAATCAAGCACAGATACGCAGTATTTT. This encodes CASSESSTDTQYF.